This passage covers 29 T cell receptor beta chains from one sample sequenced in a study of T cell responses to AZD1222 COVID-19 vaccine. Method: immunoSEQ multiplex PCR; TCRdb's copy keeps in-frame clones and lacks some. The profile shows about 92,000 clones, 65% to 90% of them singletons. The sequences come from peripheral blood, collected on day 0 of AZD1222 vaccination. These receptors were obtained from an adult in good health.

The rearrangement joins TRBV6-6 to TRBJ1-2; 8 positions agree with TRBD1. V shed 6 bases, J shed 4 bases, and the junction held 10 bases outside the gene matches. Germline V lookup: CDR1 MNHNY, CDR2 SVGAGI (reference sequence). This CDR3 has 15 amino acids. The CDR3 reads CASRMDRDGAYGYTF. The CDR3 bases are TGTGCCAGCAGGATGGACAGGGACGGGGCCTATGGCTACACCTTC.

The chain carries TRBV5-1 and TRBJ1-6, with no clear D. Germline values: CDR1 SGHRS, CDR2 YFSETQ. Deletions cut 0 bases from V and 7 bases from J, with 17 bases between. The CDR3 covers 17 residues. DNA of the CDR3: TGCGCCAGCAGCTTGGAAGGGAACGATATGGGGAATTCACCCCTCCACTTT. Protein: CASSLEGNDMGNSPLHF.

The V gene is TRBV7-9, the J gene TRBJ2-3; TRBD2 matches at 8 bases. CDR3 length: 16 residues. V gave up 0 bases and J gave up 2 bases; unmatched junction bases: 4. Germline V gene lookup returns CDR1 SEHNR and CDR2 FQNEAQ (reference sequence). This CDR3 is CASSLAVAGNTDTQYF. CDR3 DNA: TGTGCCAGCAGCTTAGCGGTAGCGGGGAACACAGATACGCAGTATTTT.

V is TRBV24-1 and J is TRBJ2-2; weak D call: TRBD1 (6 bases). The length of the CDR3 is 14 residues. Germline CDR1 reads KGHDR; CDR2 reads SFDVKD. The V gene lost 4 bases and the J gene lost 3 bases, with 8 bases spanning the gap. Here the CDR3 DNA reads TGTGCCACCAGTGACTACAGGGACACCGGGGAGCTGTTTTTT. Its protein is CATSDYRDTGELFF.

This clone was counted between two and nine times. The chain recombines TRBV3-1 (or the pseudogene TRBV3-2) with TRBJ2-1, with D possibly matching TRBD2 (7 bases). The germline gives CDR1 LGHDT, CDR2 YNNKEL (reference sequence). V lost 10 bases, J lost 7 bases, and 14 bases lay in between. CDR3 size: 12 residues. This CDR3 reads CATRAGANEQFF. The CDR3 DNA is TGTGCCACCCGGGCGGGGGCAAATGAGCAGTTCTTC.

The chain uses TRBV11-2 and TRBJ1-1, with no clear D. Trimming stripped 1 base from V and 0 bases from J, with 9 bases between. The CDR3 loop spans 15 amino acids. The germline V gene encodes CDR1 SGHAT and CDR2 FQNNGV. The CDR3 nucleotides are TGTGCCAGCAGCTTAGCCCCAGTTATGAACACTGAAGCTTTCTTT. This encodes CASSLAPVMNTEAFF.

The chain employs TRBV14 and TRBJ2-7; D remains ambiguous. Germline assignment: CDR1 SGHDN and CDR2 FVKESK. V was trimmed by 1 base and J by 6 bases, leaving 10 bases between them. The length of the CDR3 is 13 residues. CDR3 sequence (DNA): TGTGCCAGCAGCCAAGTGGTCGGCGGCGAGCAGTACTTC. Its translation is CASSQVVGGEQYF.

This chain joins TRBV11-3 and TRBJ2-2, with 9 bases fitting TRBD1. V dropped 1 base and J dropped 5; count of bases not matched to a gene: 8. The CDR3 totals 17 residues. Germline CDR1 is SGHNT and CDR2 is YENEEA. Here the CDR3 reads CASSLGSGQGGTGELFF. The DNA for the CDR3 is TGTGCCAGCAGCTTAGGATCGGGACAGGGAGGGACCGGGGAGCTGTTTTTT.

The chain joins TRBV24-1 to TRBJ2-2; 8 bases map to TRBD2. The CDR3 length is 16 residues. Germline lookup yields CDR1 KGHDR and CDR2 SFDVKD. V lost 4 bases and J lost 1; bases outside the gene matches: 4. CDR3 sequence reads: CATSDPSGGNTGELFF. The DNA of the CDR3 is TGTGCCACCAGTGACCCGAGCGGGGGGAACACCGGGGAGCTGTTTTTT.

This chain joins TRBV7-2 and TRBJ1-6; 7 bases match TRBD1. CDR1 is SGHTA, CDR2 FQGNSA, per germline. The CDR3 is 14 amino acids. After removal of 5 bases from V and 10 bases from J, the junction contained 8 bases not matched to a gene. The CDR3 here is CASSPRQGASPLHF. The CDR3 region has the DNA TGTGCCAGCAGCCCGAGACAGGGAGCCTCACCCCTCCACTTT.

This chain uses TRBV2 with TRBJ1-1; D unresolved. The CDR3 contains 14 residues. CDR1 is SNHLY and CDR2 is FYNNEI in the germline V gene. V gave up 2 bases and J gave up 1 base, with 8 bases separating them. CDR3 sequence: CASSEKLGNTEAFF. CDR3 in DNA: TGTGCCAGCAGTGAAAAGCTTGGGAACACTGAAGCTTTCTTT.

The chain combines TRBV6-6 with TRBJ1-1; a possible D gene is TRBD1 (6 bases). V gave up 7 bases and J gave up 0 bases, with 12 bases separating them. CDR1 and CDR2 (germline): MNHNY, SVGAGI (reference sequence). The CDR3 spans 14 residues. For the CDR3, the DNA is TGTGCCAGCATCACGGGGGCGGTGAACACTGAAGCTTTCTTT. Its translation is CASITGAVNTEAFF.

This chain uses TRBV6-5 with TRBJ1-6; D remains unclear. Trimming removed 0 bases at V and 10 bases at J, with 10 bases between. The germline gives CDR1 MNHEY, CDR2 SVGAGI. The CDR3 covers 14 residues. DNA of the CDR3: TGTGCCAGCAGTTACTCGCGGGGTCGGTCACCCCTCCACTTT. Translated: CASSYSRGRSPLHF.

This clone appeared once. The chain employs TRBV5-4 and TRBJ1-2; 9 bases line up with TRBD1. Germline assignment: CDR1 SGHNT and CDR2 YYREEE (reference sequence). The CDR3 is 14 amino acids. V gave up 1 base and J gave up 8 bases; unmatched junction bases: 6. In DNA, the CDR3 is TGTGCCAGCAGCTTGAAACAGGGGGCACGCGGCTACACCTTC. This translates into CASSLKQGARGYTF.

The CDR3 loop is CASSRQMETQYF. The CDR3 DNA follows: TGTGCCAGCAGTCGTCAGATGGAGACCCAGTACTTC. The V and J genes are TRBV6-5 and TRBJ2-5; D is unclear. V dropped 5 bases and J dropped 5 bases, with 9 bases sitting between them. This CDR3 has 12 amino acids. Per germline, CDR1 MNHEY and CDR2 SVGAGI.

This chain joins TRBV18 and TRBJ1-5, with TRBD1 matching 8 bases. Germline CDR1 is KGHSH and CDR2 is LQKENI. The CDR3 covers 15 residues. J gave up 7 bases and V 6 bases, and 11 bases lay outside the gene matches. The CDR3 DNA follows: TGTGCCAGCTCCCTACAGGGGGTCCTGGGACAGCCCCAGCATTTT. Amino acid sequence: CASSLQGVLGQPQHF. Complete variable domain (other parts from reference TRBV18 and TRBJ1-5): NAGVMQNPRHLVRRRGQEARLRCSPMKGHSHVYWYRQLPEEGLKFMVYLQKENIIDESGMPKERFSAEFPKEGPSILRIQQVVRGDSAAYFCASSLQGVLGQPQHFGDGTRLSIL.

The V gene is TRBV6-2 or TRBV6-3, the J gene TRBJ2-7; 9 positions match TRBD2. The CDR3 contains 18 residues. From germline, CDR1 is MNHEY and CDR2 SVGEGT. J lost 1 base, V lost 4 bases, and 14 bases had no gene match. Here the CDR3 reads CASSSRLAEYQASYEQYF. The CDR3 DNA reads as TGTGCCAGCAGTTCTCGACTAGCGGAATATCAAGCATCCTACGAGCAGTACTTC.

This chain links TRBV11-1 with TRBJ2-1, with a possible D match to TRBD2 (6 bases). Trimming shortened V by 4 bases and J by 7 bases, and 17 bases separated the two germline ends. The CDR3 has 15 residues. Germline-derived CDR1 and CDR2 are SGHAT and FQDESV (reference sequence). CDR3 DNA sequence: TGTGCCAGCAGCTCGCATGGGGGGTGGGGAAATGAGCAGTTCTTC. Its protein is CASSSHGGWGNEQFF.

V gene TRBV30 combines with J gene TRBJ1-4; D may be TRBD1 (6 bases). Deletions cut 0 bases from V and 8 bases from J, with 16 bases between. The CDR3 is 15 residues long. The V gene's germline CDR1 is GTSNPN and CDR2 SVGIG (reference sequence). The chain's CDR3 is CAWSVRGGPGEKLFF. CDR3 nucleotides: TGTGCCTGGAGTGTACGAGGGGGGCCGGGGGAAAAACTGTTTTTT.

The chain has TRBV30 and TRBJ1-5, with D maybe TRBD1 (6 bases). CDR1 is GTSNPN and CDR2 is SVGIG in the germline V gene (reference sequence). V was pared by 3 bases and J by 7 bases, with 16 bases between. The CDR3 extends over 14 amino acids. CDR3 in amino acids: CAWSLGRGGQPQHF. In nucleotides, the CDR3 is TGTGCCTGGAGCCTGGGCAGGGGCGGGCAGCCCCAGCATTTT.

The gene calls are TRBV28 and TRBJ2-1; no reliable D call. The germline CDR1 and CDR2 sequences are MDHEN and SYDVKM. The V end was cut by 2 bases, the J end by 5 bases, with 10 bases between. CDR3 size: 14 residues. The CDR3 is CASSLGGYNNEQFF. Written as DNA, the CDR3 is TGTGCCAGCAGTTTAGGCGGCTACAACAATGAGCAGTTCTTC.

This clone appeared a few times. This chain connects TRBV5-1 to TRBJ1-3; tentatively, D is TRBD1 (5 bases). Germline-derived CDR1 and CDR2 are SGHRS and YFSETQ. With 1 base removed from V and 0 bases from J, the gap between germline ends came to 11 bases. The length of the CDR3 is 16 residues. CDR3: CASSLTGTASGNTIYF. The CDR3 region has the DNA TGCGCCAGCAGCTTGACCGGGACGGCCTCTGGAAACACCATATATTTT.

This chain's CDR3 is CASSLLQGDEQYF. The DNA of the CDR3 is TGTGCCAGCAGCTTATTACAGGGGGACGAGCAGTACTTC. The V call is TRBV7-2, the J call TRBJ2-7, with 8 nucleotides matching TRBD1. The germline V gene encodes CDR1 SGHTA and CDR2 FQGNSA. The CDR3 is 13 amino acids. V gave up 2 bases and J gave up 5 bases; unmatched junction bases: 2.

The chain couples TRBV18 to TRBJ2-6, with 7 bases identical to TRBD2. J lost 2 bases, V lost 3 bases, and 1 base had no gene match. Germline lookup yields CDR1 KGHSH and CDR2 LQKENI. The CDR3 extends over 15 amino acids. The CDR3 spells CASSPGGAGANVLTF. The DNA for the CDR3 is TGTGCCAGCTCACCTGGGGGGGCTGGGGCCAACGTCCTGACTTTC.

The V gene is TRBV18, the J gene TRBJ1-4; TRBD1 aligns across 9 bases. J was trimmed by 2 bases and V by 6 bases; bases with no gene match: 7. Germline V gene data show CDR1 as KGHSH and CDR2 as LQKENI. The CDR3 runs 16 residues. CDR3 DNA: TGTGCCAGCTCCCCCGGGACAGGGACGACTAATGAAAAACTGTTTTTT. Its protein is CASSPGTGTTNEKLFF.

Only a few counts were recorded for this clone. The chain combines TRBV11-2 with TRBJ2-3; 10 positions agree with TRBD2. Trimming removed 5 bases from V and 0 bases from J; junction bases left unmatched: 5. From germline, CDR1 is SGHAT and CDR2 FQNNGV. This CDR3 spans 16 amino acids. CDR3 residues: CASSDQAGGSTDTQYF. The CDR3 nucleotides read TGTGCCAGCAGCGACCAAGCGGGAGGGAGCACAGATACGCAGTATTTT.

V and J are TRBV27 and TRBJ2-3; a possible D gene is TRBD2 (5 bases). The V and J ends lost 5 bases and 0 bases respectively, with 18 bases between them. The CDR3 spans 17 residues. Germline CDR1 reads MNHEY; CDR2 reads SMNVEV (reference sequence). CDR3 in amino acids: CASSHSRGQASTDTQYF. CDR3 coding DNA: TGTGCCAGCAGTCACTCCCGAGGGCAGGCGAGCACAGATACGCAGTATTTT.

The rearrangement links TRBV5-1 to TRBJ2-2; D remains ambiguous. The CDR3 runs 14 residues. Germline loops: CDR1 SGHRS, CDR2 YFSETQ. Trimming cost V 6 bases and J 0 bases, with 9 bases left between them. CDR3 DNA sequence: TGCGCCAGCAAAGAGACATCGAACACCGGGGAGCTGTTTTTT. Protein sequence: CASKETSNTGELFF.

There are a few counts of this clone. The CDR3 sequence: CASSQADVGDTQYF. CDR3 coding DNA: TGCGCCAGCAGCCAGGCCGACGTGGGAGATACGCAGTATTTT. The rearrangement links TRBV4-1 to TRBJ2-3; no clear D gene. The CDR3 spans 14 residues. Germline V gene data show CDR1 as MGHRA and CDR2 as YSYEKL. The V end was cut by 3 bases, the J end by 5 bases, with 12 bases between.